The clone carrying this TCR beta chain has a count of ten or more. Its antigen remains unknown. This sample stems from a study of human T cells and chemical hapten exposure. Findings and caveats of the study: Those TCRs sitting above 1 in 1000 frequency stayed the same with DPC sensitization.

Germline V gene sequence: CDR1 ENHRY, CDR2 SYGVKD. J lost 1 base, V lost 9 bases, and 1 base had no gene match. The CDR3 has 13 amino acids. TCRdb ran MiXCR on the RACE reads and lists one entry per CDR3 protein. The data hold approximately 340,000 distinct CDR3 sequences, with roughly 6.9% observed a single time. Sample time point: patch test 1, 2 weeks after DPC sensitization. Treatment given: therapeutic diphenylcyclopropenone sensitization with weekly scalp DPC. The sample consisted of whole blood, taken in connection with sensitization to the hapten diphenylcyclopropenone (DPC). This rearrangement joins TRBV10-3 to TRBJ2-3, with 10 bases fitting TRBD2. The TCR was taken from a woman between 18 and 29 years old with alopecia areata. Some clones in this sample may be carry-over from other donors' samples. CDR3 coding DNA: TGTGCCATTAGCGGGGGGCGCACAGATACGCAGTATTTT. Its protein is CAISGGRTDTQYF.